The 10 T cell receptor beta chains in this list originate from one sample, sequenced in a study of beta chain features in type 1 diabetes. Study-wide findings and caveats: There was a moderate but significant shortening of TCRB CDR3s in all four CD4+ subsets of Type 1 diabetes patients.

Every isolated RNA sample was fully reverse transcribed, so sequencing captured expressed TCRB transcripts. The data were produced by immunoSEQ multiplex PCR, yet TCRdb's version contains in-frame clones alone and is incomplete. The sample yields about 150,000 clones, roughly 8% seen once. These receptors' targets are unknown. Sample: central memory CD4+ T cells from blood. Every receptor here comes from a woman aged 40 to 55 with type 1 diabetes.

This clone was seen more than once but under ten times. This chain links TRBV29-1 with TRBJ1-1; 11 bases align to TRBD1. The CDR3 is made up of 15 amino acids. V shed 1 base, J shed 4 bases, and the junction held 5 bases outside the gene matches. The germline gives CDR1 SQVTM, CDR2 ANQGSEA. CDR3 bases: TGCAGCGTTGAAGGGGACGGGACAGGGGGCACTGAAGCTTTCTTT. Its protein is CSVEGDGTGGTEAFF.

The rearrangement links TRBV28 to TRBJ2-7; 8 nucleotides agree with TRBD1. CDR3 length: 13 amino acids. Losses at the gene ends were 3 bases for V and 5 bases for J; bases not matched to a gene: 3. The germline V gene encodes CDR1 MDHEN and CDR2 SYDVKM. CDR3: CASSLDRDHEQYF. The CDR3 DNA reads as TGTGCCAGCAGTTTGGACAGGGACCACGAGCAGTACTTC.

The chain uses TRBV6-5 and TRBJ2-7, with TRBD2 as a possible D gene (6 bases). Per the germline V gene, CDR1 is MNHEY and CDR2 is SVGAGI. V was shortened by 2 bases and J by 5 bases, with 13 bases between the two germline ends. This CDR3 has 14 amino acids. CDR3 region: CASSYRGTDHEQYF. CDR3 sequence (DNA): TGTGCCAGCAGTTACCGCGGGACGGATCACGAGCAGTACTTC.

In its sample, this clone was seen once. The rearrangement links TRBV7-2 to TRBJ1-2; 8 nucleotides agree with TRBD1. The CDR3 length is 14 residues. J gave up 3 bases and V 0 bases, and 0 bases lay outside the gene matches. Germline values: CDR1 SGHTA, CDR2 FQGNSA. The CDR3: CASSLATGDYGYTF. The CDR3 DNA reads TGTGCCAGCAGCTTAGCGACAGGGGACTATGGCTACACCTTC.

This chain joins TRBV19 and TRBJ1-1; 11 positions agree with TRBD1. This CDR3 is 14 amino acids long. V gave up 7 bases and J gave up 4 bases; unmatched junction bases: 5. CDR1 and CDR2 (germline): LNHDA, SQIVND (reference sequence). The CDR3 DNA reads as TGTGCCAGTAAGGACAGGGGGCAGTCCACTGAAGCTTTCTTT. This codes for CASKDRGQSTEAFF. The entire variable domain, with the rest obtained from reference TRBV19 and TRBJ1-1, is as follows: DGGITQSPKYLFRKEGQNVTLSCEQNLNHDAMYWYRQDPGQGLRLIYYSQIVNDFQKGDIAEGYSVSREKKESFPLTVTSAQKNPTAFYLCASKDRGQSTEAFFGQGTRLTVV.

The chain is built from TRBV28 and TRBJ1-5, with D perhaps matching TRBD1 (5 bases). Germline V gene lookup returns CDR1 MDHEN and CDR2 SYDVKM. The CDR3 contains 14 residues. The V end was cut by 2 bases, the J end by 5 bases, with 10 bases between. CDR3 amino acids: CASSLGGTHQPQHF. CDR3 sequence (DNA): TGTGCCAGCAGTTTAGGGGGGACCCATCAGCCCCAGCATTTT.

This clone was seen more than once but under ten times. The chain uses TRBV6-6 and TRBJ1-5; a possible D gene is TRBD1 (5 bases). Trimming removed 10 bases from V and 3 bases from J, with 16 bases in between. CDR1 is MNHNY, CDR2 SVGAGI, per germline (reference sequence). The CDR3 consists of 14 residues. CDR3 protein: CATSAFGANQPQHF. CDR3 DNA sequence: TGTGCCACCTCAGCCTTTGGGGCCAATCAGCCCCAGCATTTT.

The V call is TRBV5-4, the J call TRBJ1-1; no definite D call. The CDR3 is made up of 14 amino acids. The V end was cut by 4 bases, the J end by 6 bases, with 16 bases between. The germline V gene has CDR1 SGHNT and CDR2 YYREEE (reference sequence). The DNA of the CDR3 is TGTGCCAGCAGCGATCCTCGGAGGTTGGCTGAAGCTTTCTTT. Translated: CASSDPRRLAEAFF.

This clone was seen many times. The V gene is TRBV2, the J gene TRBJ2-2, with 10 nucleotides matching TRBD2. CDR1 and CDR2 (germline): SNHLY, FYNNEI. The CDR3 covers 15 residues. The J segment lost 6 bases and the V segment lost 6 bases, leaving 7 bases of the junction unmatched. The chain's CDR3 is CASRLTSGSPGELFF. CDR3 in DNA: TGTGCCAGCAGGTTGACTAGCGGGTCACCCGGGGAGCTGTTTTTT.

This clone was seen more than once but under ten times. The chain employs TRBV5-4 and TRBJ1-2; D remains unclear. The CDR3 runs 14 residues. Trimming left V 0 bases short and J 8 bases short, with 14 bases between. Germline V lookup: CDR1 SGHNT, CDR2 YYREEE (reference sequence). CDR3 sequence: CASSLEGRGGGYTF. The CDR3 DNA follows: TGTGCCAGCAGCTTGGAGGGCCGGGGTGGGGGCTACACCTTC.